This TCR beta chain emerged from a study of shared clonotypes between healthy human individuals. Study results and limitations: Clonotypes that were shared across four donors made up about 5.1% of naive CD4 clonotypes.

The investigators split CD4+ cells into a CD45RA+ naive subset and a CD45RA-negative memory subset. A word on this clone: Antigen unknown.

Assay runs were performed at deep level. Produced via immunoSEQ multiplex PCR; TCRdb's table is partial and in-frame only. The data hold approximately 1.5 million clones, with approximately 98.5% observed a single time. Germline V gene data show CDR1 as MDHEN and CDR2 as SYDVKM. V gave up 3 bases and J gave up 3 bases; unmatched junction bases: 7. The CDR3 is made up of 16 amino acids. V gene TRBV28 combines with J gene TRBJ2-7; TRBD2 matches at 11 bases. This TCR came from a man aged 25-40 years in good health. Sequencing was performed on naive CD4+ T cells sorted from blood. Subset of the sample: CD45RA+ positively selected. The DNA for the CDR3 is TGTGCCAGCAGTTTCGATCTACTAGCGGGAGACTACGAGCAGTACTTC. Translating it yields CASSFDLLAGDYEQYF.